Listed below are T cell receptor beta chains from one sample, sequenced in a study of memory CD4+ T cells and cytomegalovirus serostatus. TCRdb keeps only in-frame clones here, not all; method: immunoSEQ multiplex PCR. The sample carries about 64,000 clones, 75% to 80% recorded once. Input material: memory CD4+ T cells from blood. Every receptor here comes from an adult in good health and CMV-seronegative. The CDR3 runs from the conserved cysteine through the conserved F or W. Each record gives: J gene, clone size, D gene, V gene, CDR3 DNA, CDR3 protein. The D gene is left open where the match is weak. Part of the rows lack a size; the others show once, few, many or a class for expanded clones.

j_gene: TRBJ2-1
abundance: -
d_gene: -
v_gene: TRBV11-2
CDR3nt: TGTGCCAGCAGCTTAGAGAGGTACAATGAGCAGTTCTTC
CDR3aa: CASSLERYNEQFF

j_gene: TRBJ1-1
abundance: -
d_gene: -
v_gene: TRBV27
CDR3nt: TGTGCCAGCAGTTTGCGATTGGGCCCGAACACTGAAGCTTTCTTT
CDR3aa: CASSLRLGPNTEAFF

j_gene: TRBJ1-2
abundance: -
d_gene: -
v_gene: TRBV7-9
CDR3nt: TGTGCCAGCAGCTTAGAGGGTTCCGGCTACACCTTC
CDR3aa: CASSLEGSGYTF

j_gene: TRBJ1-1
abundance: few
d_gene: -
v_gene: TRBV5-5
CDR3nt: TGTGCCAGCAGCTTGCTCGAGTCGGACAGTTGGGCTTTCTTT
CDR3aa: CASSLLESDSWAFF

j_gene: TRBJ2-1
abundance: -
d_gene: -
v_gene: TRBV11-2
CDR3nt: TGTGCCAGCAGCTGGGGCCACTACAATGAGCAGTTCTTC
CDR3aa: CASSWGHYNEQFF

j_gene: TRBJ1-1
abundance: few
d_gene: TRBD1
v_gene: TRBV19
CDR3nt: TGTGCCAGTAGCCCCGGGACAGGGGGATCGGACACTGAAGCTTTCTTT
CDR3aa: CASSPGTGGSDTEAFF

j_gene: TRBJ2-2
abundance: once
d_gene: TRBD2
v_gene: TRBV5-1
CDR3nt: TGCGCCAGCAGCTCTATAGCGGGAGGGCCGGGCACCGGGGAGCTGTTTTTT
CDR3aa: CASSSIAGGPGTGELFF

j_gene: TRBJ2-7
abundance: few
d_gene: -
v_gene: TRBV10-3
CDR3nt: TGTGCCATCAGCCCCAGACTAGAGTCCTACGAGCAGTACTTC
CDR3aa: CAISPRLESYEQYF

j_gene: TRBJ2-6
abundance: -
d_gene: -
v_gene: TRBV28
CDR3nt: TGTGCCAGCAGCACAGGGCCCGGGGGCTCCTCTGGGGCCAACGTCCTGACTTTC
CDR3aa: CASSTGPGGSSGANVLTF

j_gene: TRBJ1-1
abundance: -
d_gene: -
v_gene: TRBV7-9
CDR3nt: TGTGCCAGCAGCCAAACCTACAGGACAGAAAAATTCACTGAAGCTTTCTTT
CDR3aa: CASSQTYRTEKFTEAFF

j_gene: TRBJ2-5
abundance: once
d_gene: -
v_gene: TRBV2
CDR3nt: TGTGCCAGCAGTGAAACACTAGCCGGAGAGACCCAGTACTTC
CDR3aa: CASSETLAGETQYF

j_gene: TRBJ2-7
abundance: -
d_gene: -
v_gene: TRBV11-2
CDR3nt: TGTGCCAGCAGCGTCCTAGCCGATAGCTCCTACGAGCAGTACTTC
CDR3aa: CASSVLADSSYEQYF

j_gene: TRBJ1-3
abundance: -
d_gene: TRBD1
v_gene: TRBV30
CDR3nt: TGTGCCTGTACTGCCAGGGGGTCTGGAAACACCATATATTTT
CDR3aa: CACTARGSGNTIYF

j_gene: TRBJ1-2
abundance: -
d_gene: TRBD1
v_gene: TRBV2
CDR3nt: TGTGCCAGCAGTGAAAGGGACAGCTATGGCTACACCTTC
CDR3aa: CASSERDSYGYTF

j_gene: TRBJ1-1
abundance: -
d_gene: TRBD1
v_gene: TRBV5-4
CDR3nt: TGTGCCAGCAGCCCAAAGACAGGGCTGAACACTGAAGCTTTCTTT
CDR3aa: CASSPKTGLNTEAFF

j_gene: TRBJ1-5
abundance: -
d_gene: TRBD1
v_gene: TRBV18
CDR3nt: TGTGCCAGCTCACCCGGGACAGGTAATCAGCCCCAGCATTTT
CDR3aa: CASSPGTGNQPQHF

j_gene: TRBJ1-1
abundance: -
d_gene: -
v_gene: TRBV4-2
CDR3nt: TGTGCCAGCAGCCAAGGCTGGTACAGGGAACGAGCGAACACTGAAGCTTTCTTT
CDR3aa: CASSQGWYRERANTEAFF